This T cell receptor (beta chain) was recovered during a study of blood T cell repertoires in COVID-19. In the study overall: PBMCs, B-cell-depleted T cells, or T cells provided the cDNA or gDNA that made up the material.

In its sample, this clone was seen a few times. Original methodology: Amplified reference gene primers provided the basis for estimating nucleated cell counts. Using immunoSEQ multiplex PCR, the repertoire was profiled, and TCRdb retains in-frame clones only, with some absent. V, J and clone size were drawn from that table, and D and trimming were deduced from the DNA. The data show about 210,000 clones, around 88% seen once. J lost 6 bases, V lost 5 bases, and 7 bases had no gene match. Germline-derived CDR1 and CDR2 are SEHNR and FQNEAQ (reference sequence). This CDR3 spans 16 amino acids. The sequenced sample was peripheral blood. This sequence joins TRBV7-9 and TRBJ2-2; 12 bases agree with TRBD2. The receptor comes from a young man with active or convalescent COVID-19. CDR3 bases: TGTGCCAGCAGCCCGCGACTAGCGGGAGCTTCCGGGGAGCTGTTTTTT. Amino acids: CASSPRLAGASGELFF.